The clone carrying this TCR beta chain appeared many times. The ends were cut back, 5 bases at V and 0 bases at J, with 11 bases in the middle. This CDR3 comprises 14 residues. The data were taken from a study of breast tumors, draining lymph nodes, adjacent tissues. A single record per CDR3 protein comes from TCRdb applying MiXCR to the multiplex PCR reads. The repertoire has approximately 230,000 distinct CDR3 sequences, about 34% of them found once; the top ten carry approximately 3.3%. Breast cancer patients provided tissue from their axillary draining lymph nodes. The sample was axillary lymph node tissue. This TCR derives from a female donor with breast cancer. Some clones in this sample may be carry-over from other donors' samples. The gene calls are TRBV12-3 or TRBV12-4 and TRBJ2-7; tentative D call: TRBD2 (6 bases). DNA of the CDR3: TGTGCCAGCAGTCCGACTAGTATCTCCTACGAGCAGTACTTC. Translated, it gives CASSPTSISYEQYF.